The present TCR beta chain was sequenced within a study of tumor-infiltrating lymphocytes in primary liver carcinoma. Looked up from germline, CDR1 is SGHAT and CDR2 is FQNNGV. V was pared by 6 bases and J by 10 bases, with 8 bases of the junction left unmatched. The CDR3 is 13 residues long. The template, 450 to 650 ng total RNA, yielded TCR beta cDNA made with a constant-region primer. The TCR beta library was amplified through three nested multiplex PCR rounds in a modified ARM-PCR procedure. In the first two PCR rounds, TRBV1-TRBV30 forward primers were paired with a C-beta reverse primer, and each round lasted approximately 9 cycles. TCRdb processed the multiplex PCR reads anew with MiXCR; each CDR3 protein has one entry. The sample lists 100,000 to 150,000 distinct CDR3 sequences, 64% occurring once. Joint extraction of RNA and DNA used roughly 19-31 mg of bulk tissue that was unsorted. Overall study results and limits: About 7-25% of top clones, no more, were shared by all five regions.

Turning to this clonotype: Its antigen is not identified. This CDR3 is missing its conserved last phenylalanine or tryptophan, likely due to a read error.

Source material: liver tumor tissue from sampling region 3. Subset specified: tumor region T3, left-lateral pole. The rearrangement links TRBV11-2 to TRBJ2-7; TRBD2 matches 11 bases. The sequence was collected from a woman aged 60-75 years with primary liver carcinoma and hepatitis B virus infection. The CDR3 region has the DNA TGTGCCAGCAGTTTAACTAGCGGGAGCGACCAGTACCTC. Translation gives CASSLTSGSDQYL.